The present T cell receptor beta chain was sequenced within a study of T cell changes during pregnancy in multiple sclerosis. The V gene's germline CDR1 is SEHNR and CDR2 FQNEAQ (reference sequence). This CDR3 spans 15 amino acids. V gave up 5 bases and J gave up 0 bases; unmatched junction bases: 4. Generated by immunoSEQ multiplex PCR, the TCRdb table keeps only in-frame clones and is missing some. Of some 97,000 clones listed, around nine tenths were seen once; the top ten hold roughly 1.2%. This specimen consisted of peripheral blood, obtained in the second trimester of pregnancy. The sequence came from a female donor with multiple sclerosis, enrolled in a pregnancy study. This sequence joins TRBV7-9 and TRBJ1-1, with TRBD1 identical over 9 bases. The CDR3 sequence is CASSNRTGVNTEAFF. Here the CDR3 DNA reads TGTGCCAGCAGCAACAGGACAGGGGTGAACACTGAAGCTTTCTTT.